Given below is one T cell receptor (beta chain) in context. Its antigen has not been determined. One base away there is no much larger clone; base qualities are not given. The entry originates in a study of patients and donors after allogeneic stem cell transplantation (TCRdb year 2020). The CDR1 and CDR2 encoded by the germline V gene (reference sequence) are SEHNR and FQNEAQ. V is clipped by 5 bases and J by 4 bases, and the sequence between their germline boundaries is 12 bases long. The CDR3 covers 14 residues, taking in both the cysteine and the phenylalanine. Just the 42-base CDR3 DNA is kept, in frame starting at base 1. The method was RT-PCR. These reads were obtained on a NextSeq 550. TCRdb reprocessing: public reads trimmed at Q25 with fastp, clones called with MiXCR, in-frame beta chains kept. Identical CDR3 protein sequences are pooled into one entry, listed with their most common genes and DNA. The sample table shows approximately 170,000 distinct CDR3 sequences, and about 32% are seen once. Jointly, the top ten make up around 3% of the sample.

Material: blood, either unsorted or a sorted T cell fraction (not recorded which). This sequence was found in a human donor who was either an allogeneic HSCT recipient or a stem cell or donor lymphocyte infusion donor (not recorded which). It is not recorded whose cells these are; they may come from a transplant donor. The chain joins TRBV7-9 to TRBJ1-5, with the D gene not clear enough to name. The CDR3 corresponds to CASSPGFMNQPQHF. The nucleotide sequence is given as TGTGCCAGCAGCCCGGGATTTATGAATCAGCCCCAGCATTTT.